The source of this T cell receptor beta chain is a study of blood T cell repertoires in COVID-19 (TCRdb year 2020). With regard to the full study: Collaborator samples came from the United States, Italy and Spain and covered acute and convalescent phases of COVID-19. The sample metadata nearly always contained a de-identified subject ID, COVID-19 status, age in years and sex. HLA class I and class II types, where available, came from metadata supplied by the sample provider rather than from assay-based typing. Subjects who had been exposed to COVID-19, were actively infected with it, or had recovered from it provided the deeply sampled blood TCRbeta repertoires that made up the dataset. A freely available public database, intended as a resource for researchers studying the immune response to SARS-CoV-2, is where the repertoires were released. The material from the prospective study consisted of cDNA or gDNA derived from T cells, B-cell-depleted T cells, or PBMCs. The samples were drawn from the first 160 participants of the ongoing ImmuneRACE study and from 1,254 subjects provided by 6 global collaborators.

Whole blood was collected in K2EDTA tubes by collaborating institutions according to the institutions' own protocols. For TCRbeta analysis, collaborators shipped samples in one of three forms: frozen whole blood, isolated PBMCs, or DNA extracted from either of those sample types. The CDR1 and CDR2 encoded by the germline V gene are SGHAT and FQNNGV. The cysteine opens and the phenylalanine closes a CDR3 of 15 amino acids. Only the CDR3 DNA stays, 45 bases, in frame from base 1. The germline ends are 11 bases apart after V is trimmed by 1 base and J by 7 bases. The immunoSEQ Assay, a bias-controlled multiplex PCR, was used to amplify TCRbeta CDR3 regions from genomic DNA. The authors' analysis ran thus. The number of nucleated cells in each sample was estimated from the amplification of reference gene primers within the assay. Sequence reads were collapsed and filtered to measure the absolute abundance of every unique TCRbeta CDR3 rearrangement. For each sample, productive Simpson clonality was calculated by taking the square root of Simpson's diversity index across productive rearrangements. Here the immuneACCESS table is served through TCRdb, limited to in-frame sequences with V and J called. Missing clones are a known gap in these copies; in checked studies unresolved V genes cover under half, and the rest lacks a known reason. V and J calls and clone size are copied from that table; D and trimming were computed from the DNA. This sample has 80,000 to 100,000 clones in its table, and roughly 84% of those were observed once. About 20% of the sample is in the top ten clones.

Findings and caveats that apply to the study as a whole: The quantity of clinical and demographic metadata differed by source and by participant and was supplied without curation.

Note on this clone: Its antigen is unknown. No per-base quality is available; no much larger clone lies one base away.

The receptor was isolated from a woman older than 75 in a cohort sampled during active or convalescent COVID-19. The V gene is TRBV11-2 and the J gene is TRBJ1-6, and possibly TRBD1, on 5 matching bases. The sequencing input was peripheral blood. The CDR3 loop reads CASSLVGHSNSPLHF. The nucleotides are TGTGCCAGCAGCTTAGTCGGACATTCCAATTCACCCCTCCACTTT. The CDR3 plus the reference TRBV11-2 and TRBJ1-6 genes for the other parts give the full variable domain: EAGVAQSPRYKIIEKRQSVAFWCNPISGHATLYWYQQILGQGPKLLIQFQNNGVVDDSQLPKDRFSAERLKGVDSTLKIQPAKLEDSAVYLCASSLVGHSNSPLHFGNGTRLTVT.